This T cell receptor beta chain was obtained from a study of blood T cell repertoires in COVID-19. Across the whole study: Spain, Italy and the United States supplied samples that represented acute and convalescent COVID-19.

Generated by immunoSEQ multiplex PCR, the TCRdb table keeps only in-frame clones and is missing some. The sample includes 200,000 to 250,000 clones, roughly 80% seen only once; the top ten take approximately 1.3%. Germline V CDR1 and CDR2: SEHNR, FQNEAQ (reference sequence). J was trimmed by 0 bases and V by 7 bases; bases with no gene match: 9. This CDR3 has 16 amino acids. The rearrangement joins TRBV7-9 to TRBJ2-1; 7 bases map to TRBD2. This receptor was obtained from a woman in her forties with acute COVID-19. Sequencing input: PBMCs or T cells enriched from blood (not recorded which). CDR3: CASNSIGDYSYNEQFF. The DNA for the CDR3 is TGTGCCAGCAATTCTATCGGGGACTACTCCTACAATGAGCAGTTCTTC.